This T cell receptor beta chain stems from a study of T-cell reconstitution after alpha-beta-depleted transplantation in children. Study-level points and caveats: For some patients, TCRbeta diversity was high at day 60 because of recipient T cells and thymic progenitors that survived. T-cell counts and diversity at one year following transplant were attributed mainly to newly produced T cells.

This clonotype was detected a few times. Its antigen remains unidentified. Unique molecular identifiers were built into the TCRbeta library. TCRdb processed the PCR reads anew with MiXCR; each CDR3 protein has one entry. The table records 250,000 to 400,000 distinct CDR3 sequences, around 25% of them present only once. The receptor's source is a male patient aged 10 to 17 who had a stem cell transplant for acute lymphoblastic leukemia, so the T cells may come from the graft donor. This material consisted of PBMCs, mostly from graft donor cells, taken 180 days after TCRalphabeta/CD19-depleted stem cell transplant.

The CDR3 nucleotides read TGTGCCAGCAGTCGTGGGACTAGCAGGTATCGGGATACGCAGTATTTT. Translation: CASSRGTSRYRDTQYF. The chain joins TRBV12-3 or TRBV12-4 to TRBJ2-3; 9 bases are a match to TRBD2. This CDR3 region has 16 residues. Unmatched junction bases numbered 12, after V lost 5 bases and J lost 6 bases.